This TCR beta chain was retrieved from a study of CD8 T cells in Susac syndrome. cDNA came from about 0.51 to 1 ug RNA primed by random hexamers. An immunoSEQ multiplex PCR amplified TCR beta CDR3 over 54 Vbeta and 13 Jbeta. TCRdb re-derived calls from the immunoSEQ multiplex PCR reads in MiXCR, one entry per CDR3 protein. The table records about 300,000 distinct CDR3 sequences, 75% to 90% of them present only once. Negative isolation was used for CD8+ and CD4+ T cells, and FACS enrichment was applied to TEMRA cells. The sample was CD8+ T cells from PBMCs. The sequence was collected from a human donor with multiple sclerosis.

CDR3: CASSEAEGEGNIQYF. CDR3 coding DNA: TGTGCCAGCAGTGAAGCGGAGGGCGAGGGGAACATTCAGTACTTC. V is TRBV6-1 and J is TRBJ2-4; TRBD2 might be the D (6 bases). There are 15 residues in the CDR3. Per germline, CDR1 MNHNS and CDR2 SASEGT. Trimming took off 0 bases at V and 7 bases at J, with 13 bases between the two ends.